The 29 T cell receptor beta chains presented below share a single source sample, sequenced in a study of T cell responses to AZD1222 COVID-19 vaccine. Assay used: immunoSEQ multiplex PCR; TCRdb lists only in-frame clones, some missing. The repertoire holds some 160,000 clones, with 90% to 95% as singletons. The sample in question was peripheral blood, obtained on day 0 of AZD1222 vaccination. These receptors were taken from an adult in good health.

CDR3 in DNA: TGTGCCAGTGGGAGACTGGGCTCTGGAAACACCATATATTTT. Residues: CASGRLGSGNTIYF. The chain couples TRBV19 to TRBJ1-3; D not certain. CDR1 LNHDA and CDR2 SQIVND come from the germline V gene (reference sequence). Trimming took 8 bases from V and 0 from J, leaving 11 bases between them. The CDR3 is 14 residues long.

The V and J genes are TRBV5-8 and TRBJ1-2, with D tentatively TRBD1 (5 bases). CDR1 and CDR2 (germline): SGHTS, YDEGEE. Trimming shortened V by 0 bases and J by 4 bases, and 16 bases separated the two germline ends. CDR3 length: 16 amino acids. The CDR3 reads CASSLAGGGIGYGYTF. The CDR3 nucleotides are TGTGCCAGCAGCTTGGCTGGGGGTGGTATAGGCTATGGCTACACCTTC. Looking up the rest from reference TRBV5-8 and TRBJ1-2 gives the full variable domain: EAGVTQSPTHLIKTRGQQATLRCSPISGHTSVYWYQQALGLGLQFLLWYDEGEERNRGNFPPRFSGRQFPNYSSELNVNALELEDSALYLCASSLAGGGIGYGYTFGSGTRLTVV.

The CDR3 sequence: CASSLGTAGNTIYF. The DNA for the CDR3 is TGTGCCAGCAGCCTAGGGACAGCTGGAAACACCATATATTTT. The genes are TRBV7-2 and TRBJ1-3; 7 bases map to TRBD1. The CDR3 totals 14 residues. Germline CDR1 and CDR2: SGHTA and FQGNSA. The V gene end was trimmed by 5 bases and the J gene end by 2 bases; junction bases not matched to a gene: 3.

The chain carries TRBV3-1 (or the pseudogene TRBV3-2) and TRBJ1-1; D is unresolved. Deletions cut 0 bases from V and 3 bases from J, with 8 bases between. Germline-derived CDR1 and CDR2 are LGHDT and YNNKEL (reference sequence). The CDR3 sequence is 14 residues long. The CDR3 sequence: CASSQEGRDTEAFF. For the CDR3, the DNA is TGTGCCAGCAGCCAAGAAGGACGGGACACTGAAGCTTTCTTT.

The chain links TRBV27 to TRBJ1-4; D not certain. Germline V gene data show CDR1 as MNHEY and CDR2 as SMNVEV (reference sequence). The CDR3 has 15 residues. With 5 bases removed from V and 8 bases from J, the gap between germline ends came to 18 bases. The DNA of the CDR3 is TGTGCCAGCAGTCCATATTCATCGGTGTCGGAAAAACTGTTTTTT. It is translated as CASSPYSSVSEKLFF.

This sequence joins TRBV7-9 and TRBJ2-3; 8 positions agree with TRBD1. Germline V gene lookup returns CDR1 SEHNR and CDR2 FQNEAQ (reference sequence). The CDR3 length is 17 residues. V lost 4 bases to trimming and J lost 0 bases; unmatched junction nucleotides: 9. The CDR3 here is CASSSRQGWVSTDTQYF. The CDR3 DNA reads as TGTGCCAGCAGCTCCCGACAGGGGTGGGTTAGCACAGATACGCAGTATTTT.

The chain has TRBV30 and TRBJ1-5; no definite D call. Looked up from germline, CDR1 is GTSNPN and CDR2 is SVGIG (reference sequence). This CDR3 is built from 13 residues. The V end lost 5 bases, the J end lost 3 bases, and 11 bases lay between the germline ends. CDR3 coding DNA: TGTGCCTGGTCTGCTACAGCCAATCAGCCCCAGCATTTT. Translation gives CAWSATANQPQHF.

V and J are TRBV7-9 and TRBJ2-7; D unclear. V lost 1 base and J 1 base, leaving 8 bases between the germline ends. CDR1 is SEHNR, CDR2 FQNEAQ, per germline (reference sequence). The CDR3 is 14 amino acids. The CDR3 nucleotides read TGTGCCAGCAGCTTAGATGGCAGTTCCTACGAGCAGTACTTC. This encodes CASSLDGSSYEQYF.

J is TRBJ1-1 and V is TRBV4-3; D call uncertain. Germline-derived CDR1 and CDR2 are LGHNA and YSLEER. Trimming removed 1 base at V and 1 base at J, with 7 bases between. The CDR3 length is 14 residues. The CDR3 region has the DNA TGCGCCAGCAGCCAAGGGGTGGGGAACACTGAAGCTTTCTTT. It encodes CASSQGVGNTEAFF.

The J gene is TRBJ1-1, the V gene TRBV19, with unresolved D. Between the trimmed V and J ends, which lost 6 bases and 2 bases, there was a span of 13 bases. Germline assignment: CDR1 LNHDA and CDR2 SQIVND (reference sequence). The CDR3 runs to 14 residues. The CDR3 coding sequence is TGTGCCAGTAGCCGACGGACTAAAAACACTGAAGCTTTCTTT. Amino acid sequence: CASSRRTKNTEAFF. Together with reference TRBV19 and TRBJ1-1, the CDR3 gives the full variable domain: DGGITQSPKYLFRKEGQNVTLSCEQNLNHDAMYWYRQDPGQGLRLIYYSQIVNDFQKGDIAEGYSVSREKKESFPLTVTSAQKNPTAFYLCASSRRTKNTEAFFGQGTRLTVV.

The CDR3 is CAGLNTEAFF. The CDR3 DNA sequence: TGTGCCGGACTGAACACTGAAGCTTTCTTT. V and J are TRBV30 and TRBJ1-1; D not certain. The CDR3 has 10 residues. Germline V lookup: CDR1 GTSNPN, CDR2 SVGIG (reference sequence). Trimming left V 8 bases short and J 0 bases short, with 4 bases between.

This clone has only one observation. This rearrangement joins TRBV7-9 to TRBJ2-7; D is unclear. The V and J ends lost 2 bases and 0 bases respectively, with 8 bases between them. Germline values: CDR1 SEHNR, CDR2 FQNEAQ (reference sequence). The CDR3 length is 14 residues. In DNA, the CDR3 is TGTGCCAGCAGCTTAACCACAAGCTCCTACGAGCAGTACTTC. This gives the protein CASSLTTSSYEQYF.

This chain links TRBV3-1 (or the pseudogene TRBV3-2) with TRBJ2-1; D tentatively reads TRBD1 or TRBD2 (5 bases each). Germline V gene sequence: CDR1 LGHDT, CDR2 YNNKEL (reference sequence). This CDR3 contains 12 residues. V lost 3 bases and J 12 bases, leaving 12 bases between the germline ends. The CDR3 region is CASSHLGTLQFF. The CDR3 nucleotides are TGTGCCAGCAGCCATCTCGGGACCCTGCAGTTCTTC.

This chain joins TRBV4-3 and TRBJ1-1; the D is unclear. The CDR3 runs 15 residues. With 0 bases removed from V and 4 bases from J, the gap between germline ends came to 12 bases. Germline V gene lookup returns CDR1 LGHNA and CDR2 YSLEER. CDR3 in amino acids: CASSQEGDLGTEAFF. CDR3 sequence (DNA): TGCGCCAGCAGCCAAGAAGGAGACCTGGGCACTGAAGCTTTCTTT.

The chain joins TRBV5-6 to TRBJ2-5; tentatively, D is TRBD1 or TRBD2 (5 bases each). The CDR3 sequence is 13 residues long. With 4 bases removed from V and 5 bases from J, the gap between germline ends came to 12 bases. The V gene's germline CDR1 is SGHDT and CDR2 YYEEEE. The CDR3 sequence: CASSTRDGETQYF. The DNA for the CDR3 is TGTGCCAGCAGCACCAGGGACGGGGAGACCCAGTACTTC.

The rearrangement links TRBV3-1 (or the pseudogene TRBV3-2) to TRBJ2-4; TRBD2 might be the D (5 bases). In germline, CDR1 is LGHDT, CDR2 YNNKEL (reference sequence). This CDR3 has 15 residues. The V and J ends lost 0 bases and 8 bases respectively, with 14 bases between them. The CDR3 nucleotides are TGTGCCAGCAGCCAAGATCTCCTAGCAGGTGACATTCAGTACTTC. This translates into CASSQDLLAGDIQYF.

CDR3 bases: TGTGCCAGCACCCTATATGGCAATCAGCCCCAGCATTTT. It encodes CASTLYGNQPQHF. The chain has TRBV2 and TRBJ1-5; D gene unclear. This CDR3 has 13 amino acids. With 7 bases removed from V and 2 bases from J, the gap between germline ends came to 9 bases. Germline assignment: CDR1 SNHLY and CDR2 FYNNEI. The entire variable domain, with the rest obtained from reference TRBV2 and TRBJ1-5, is as follows: EPEVTQTPSHQVTQMGQEVILRCVPISNHLYFYWYRQILGQKVEFLVSFYNNEISEKSEIFDDQFSVERPDGSNFTLKIRSTKLEDSAMYFCASTLYGNQPQHFGDGTRLSIL.

The gene calls are TRBV9 and TRBJ1-2; 7 bases map to TRBD1. CDR1 and CDR2 (germline): SGDLS, YYNGEE. The CDR3 has 15 residues. With V trimmed by 3 bases and J by 6 bases, 11 bases remained unmatched. The CDR3 DNA reads TGTGCCAGCAGCGCTACAGAACAGGGGAGACATGGCTACACCTTC. Its protein is CASSATEQGRHGYTF. The full variable domain, its missing parts supplied by reference TRBV9 and TRBJ1-2, is DSGVTQTPKHLITATGQRVTLRCSPRSGDLSVYWYQQSLDQGLQFLIQYYNGEERAKGNILERFSAQQFPDLHSELNLSSLELGDSALYFCASSATEQGRHGYTFGSGTRLTVV.

The gene calls are TRBV10-2 and TRBJ1-1; the D gene is possibly TRBD1 (6 bases). V was pared by 9 bases and J by 1 base, with 15 bases between. This CDR3 has 14 amino acids. Germline CDR1 is WSHSY and CDR2 is SAAADI. CDR3 in amino acids: CARTEGGTNTEAFF. The CDR3 region has the DNA TGCGCCAGGACAGAGGGGGGCACGAACACTGAAGCTTTCTTT.

The chain combines TRBV6-4 with TRBJ1-5; the D gene is possibly TRBD1 (5 bases). The germline gives CDR1 MRHNA, CDR2 SNTAGT. The CDR3 loop spans 13 amino acids. V was shortened by 5 bases and J by 6 bases, with 11 bases between the two germline ends. The CDR3 is CASSMLGGQPQHF. Written as DNA, the CDR3 is TGTGCCAGCAGTATGCTCGGGGGTCAGCCCCAGCATTTT.

This clone was seen once. The V gene is TRBV5-1, the J gene TRBJ1-2; no clear D gene. The germline V gene has CDR1 SGHRS and CDR2 YFSETQ. This CDR3 comprises 13 residues. The ends were cut back, 0 bases at V and 6 bases at J, with 9 bases in the middle. The CDR3 reads CASSLEQRNGYTF. DNA for the CDR3: TGCGCCAGCAGCTTGGAGCAGAGAAATGGCTACACCTTC. The full variable domain, its missing parts supplied by reference TRBV5-1 and TRBJ1-2, is KAGVTQTPRYLIKTRGQQVTLSCSPISGHRSVSWYQQTPGQGLQFLFEYFSETQRNKGNFPGRFSGRQFSNSRSEMNVSTLELGDSALYLCASSLEQRNGYTFGSGTRLTVV.

The rearrangement links TRBV13 to TRBJ1-2, with a possible D match to TRBD1 (5 bases). CDR3 size: 14 residues. Trimming removed 3 bases from V and 2 bases from J, with 10 bases in between. Germline V gene lookup returns CDR1 PRHDT and CDR2 FYEKMQ (reference sequence). The CDR3 DNA is TGTGCCAGCAGCTTTGGGACCGAAAACTATGGCTACACCTTC. It specifies CASSFGTENYGYTF.

V gene TRBV3-1 (or the pseudogene TRBV3-2) combines with J gene TRBJ2-7, with 8 nucleotides matching TRBD2. V shed 0 bases and J 2 bases; nucleotides not matched to a gene: 6. Germline-derived CDR1 and CDR2 are LGHDT and YNNKEL (reference sequence). This CDR3 has 16 residues. CDR3 bases: TGTGCCAGCAGCCAAGAGTTCCAGCGGGGGACCTACGAGCAGTACTTC. It yields the protein CASSQEFQRGTYEQYF.

This chain links TRBV6-1 with TRBJ1-3; perhaps TRBD1 as D (6 bases). V was pared by 0 bases and J by 4 bases, with 16 bases between. Germline assignment: CDR1 MNHNS and CDR2 SASEGT. CDR3 size: 17 residues. The CDR3 sequence is CASSEALGGGRGNTIYF. The CDR3 bases are TGTGCCAGCAGTGAAGCGCTGGGGGGCGGCCGAGGAAACACCATATATTTT.

J is TRBJ2-3 and V is TRBV28, with 10 positions matching TRBD2. CDR3 size: 16 residues. V dropped 3 bases and J dropped 0; count of bases not matched to a gene: 3. Germline-derived CDR1 and CDR2 are MDHEN and SYDVKM. CDR3 sequence reads: CASSFERGGSTDTQYF. CDR3 nucleotide sequence: TGTGCCAGCAGTTTCGAGCGGGGGGGTAGCACAGATACGCAGTATTTT.

This clone came up a few times. V is TRBV3-1 (or the pseudogene TRBV3-2) and J is TRBJ1-6, with D uncertain. Germline V gene data show CDR1 as LGHDT and CDR2 as YNNKEL (reference sequence). The CDR3 length is 13 residues. Deletions cut 4 bases from V and 9 bases from J, with 10 bases between. The CDR3 region is CASSLERSSPLHF. The CDR3 bases are TGTGCCAGCAGCCTGGAGCGTTCTTCACCCCTCCACTTT.

The sample holds a few counts of this clone. This chain links TRBV6-4 with TRBJ1-5; 8 nucleotides match TRBD1. The germline gives CDR1 MRHNA, CDR2 SNTAGT. V gave up 6 bases and J gave up 7 bases; unmatched junction bases: 5. This CDR3 is 13 amino acids long. The CDR3 bases are TGTGCCAGCAGCAGGGGGCCGGAACAGCCCCAGCATTTT. This codes for CASSRGPEQPQHF.

The chain recombines TRBV11-1 with TRBJ2-5; 9 bases align to TRBD1. After removal of 4 bases from V and 4 bases from J, the junction contained 7 bases not matched to a gene. The CDR3 has 15 amino acids. Per germline, CDR1 SGHAT and CDR2 FQDESV (reference sequence). CDR3 sequence: CASSYQQGARETQYF. DNA of the CDR3: TGTGCCAGCAGCTATCAACAGGGGGCGCGAGAGACCCAGTACTTC.

J is TRBJ2-7 and V is TRBV19; the match to TRBD1 covers 7 bases. CDR1 is LNHDA, CDR2 SQIVND, per germline (reference sequence). The CDR3 consists of 12 residues. With V trimmed by 10 bases and J by 2 bases, 5 bases remained unmatched. In DNA form, the CDR3 reads TGTGCCACCCAGGACAGGCCCTACGAGCAGTACTTC. Translated, it gives CATQDRPYEQYF.